The present TCR beta chain was sequenced within a study of T-cell memory formation after mild COVID-19. In the study overall: Across donors, TCR clusters were largely donor specific. Study results and caveats: The pre-infection memory compartment contained some responding clones, suggesting cross-reactive memory joined. CD4+ bias marked clones expanding day 15 to 37, unlike balanced contracting clones.

This clonotype occurred a few times. Its specificity is not known. The germline gives CDR1 SQVTM, CDR2 ANQGSEA. Trimming removed 6 bases from V and 7 bases from J, with 22 bases in between. The CDR3 covers 14 residues. TCRdb re-analysed the 5' RACE reads in MiXCR, keeping a single row per CDR3 protein. This sample carries about 210,000 distinct CDR3 sequences, around 27% of them seen once, and the ten largest clones take 11%. Material for sequencing was PBMCs or a T cell subset sorted from them (not recorded which). This sequence originates from an adult woman who had mild COVID-19 (a few samples of this study predate the infection). Cell type and time point are not known. This chain links TRBV29-1 with TRBJ2-7, with a tentative D call TRBD2 (5 bases). The CDR3 coding sequence is TGCAGCGTCACCGTTACGGGGAGCTCTCGGGAGCAGTACTTC. Amino acids: CSVTVTGSSREQYF.